Following are 16 T cell receptor beta chains from one sample sequenced in a study of T-cell memory formation after mild COVID-19. TCRdb re-called the 5' RACE reads with MiXCR, one entry per CDR3 protein. The sample holds around 90,000 distinct CDR3 sequences, approximately 16% seen once. Material for sequencing was PBMCs or a T cell subset sorted from them (not recorded which). These receptors all come from a man between 18 and 35 years old who had mild COVID-19 (a few samples of this study predate the infection). Cell type and time point are not known.

This clonotype was seen more than once but under ten times. This sequence joins TRBV5-6 and TRBJ2-3; D perhaps matches TRBD2 (5 bases). The germline CDR1 and CDR2 sequences are SGHDT and YYEEEE. Deletions cut 1 base from V and 7 bases from J, with 10 bases between. This CDR3 contains 13 residues. The DNA of the CDR3 is TGTGCCAGCAGCTTGTACCCCGGGAATACGCAGTATTTT. Translation gives CASSLYPGNTQYF.

This clonotype has at least ten counts. This rearrangement joins TRBV20-1 to TRBJ1-5; TRBD1 might be the D (6 bases). V was cut by 5 bases and J by 3 bases, with 14 bases left in between. CDR1 is DFQATT, CDR2 SNEGSKA, per germline (reference sequence). The CDR3 runs to 14 residues. This CDR3 is CSAPRPGANQPQHF. In DNA, the CDR3 is TGCAGTGCTCCGAGGCCGGGGGCCAATCAGCCCCAGCATTTT.

Only a few counts were recorded for this clonotype. The chain couples TRBV20-1 to TRBJ1-5; 9 bases match TRBD1. J lost 6 bases, V lost 5 bases, and 5 bases had no gene match. This CDR3 has 13 residues. CDR1 and CDR2 (germline): DFQATT, SNEGSKA (reference sequence). For the CDR3, the DNA is TGCAGTGCTCGGGACAGGGAGGCTCAGCCCCAGCATTTT. This codes for CSARDREAQPQHF.

This clonotype was detected a few times. The chain employs TRBV7-9 and TRBJ2-7, with D tentatively TRBD2 (5 bases). CDR1 is SEHNR and CDR2 is FQNEAQ in the germline V gene (reference sequence). This CDR3 spans 13 amino acids. The germline V and J ends were trimmed by 8 bases and 2 bases, with 13 bases remaining between them. The CDR3, as DNA: TGTGCCAGCGTCGACGGGATCACCTACGAGCAGTACTTC. Amino acids: CASVDGITYEQYF.

This rearrangement joins TRBV5-6 to TRBJ2-1, with TRBD2 identical over 10 bases. Germline CDR1 SGHDT, CDR2 YYEEEE. J was trimmed by 5 bases and V by 5 bases; bases with no gene match: 22. The CDR3 sequence is 20 residues long. CDR3 in amino acids: CASRQAVLAGNSAVNNEQFF. The DNA for the CDR3 is TGTGCCAGCAGACAAGCTGTACTAGCGGGAAATTCGGCAGTTAACAATGAGCAGTTCTTC.

This chain joins TRBV6-4 and TRBJ1-1; D unclear. The CDR3 is made up of 13 amino acids. Germline values: CDR1 MRHNA, CDR2 SNTAGT. V lost 4 bases and J 3 bases, leaving 9 bases between the germline ends. CDR3 in DNA: TGTGCCAGCAGTGCGAGTTTGTACACTGAAGCTTTCTTT. Protein product: CASSASLYTEAFF.

This clonotype was seen many times. The chain recombines TRBV4-2 with TRBJ1-2; no clear D gene. V shed 0 bases and J shed 12 bases, with 20 bases lying between them. Germline CDR1 reads LGHNA; CDR2 reads YNFKEQ. The CDR3 covers 15 residues. The CDR3: CASSQEGPALKPDTF. The CDR3 bases are TGTGCCAGCAGCCAAGAAGGCCCGGCCCTCAAGCCGGACACCTTC.

Ten or more counts support this clonotype. The genes are TRBV19 and TRBJ1-2; D unresolved. This CDR3 has 10 amino acids. Germline loops: CDR1 LNHDA, CDR2 SQIVND (reference sequence). V dropped 7 bases and J dropped 10 bases, with 10 bases sitting between them. The CDR3 DNA sequence: TGTGCCAGTAAAGGGCCCGACTACACCTTC. This codes for CASKGPDYTF. The variable domain in full, completed from reference TRBV19 and TRBJ1-2, reads DGGITQSPKYLFRKEGQNVTLSCEQNLNHDAMYWYRQDPGQGLRLIYYSQIVNDFQKGDIAEGYSVSREKKESFPLTVTSAQKNPTAFYLCASKGPDYTFGSGTRLTVV.

The chain carries TRBV7-9 and TRBJ1-4; weak D call: TRBD1 (6 bases). This CDR3 contains 15 residues. V dropped 0 bases and J dropped 4 bases, with 9 bases sitting between them. Germline CDR1 and CDR2: SEHNR and FQNEAQ (reference sequence). Here the CDR3 DNA reads TGTGCCAGCAGCTTAGCGGCAGGGGTTAATGAAAAACTGTTTTTT. Encoded protein: CASSLAAGVNEKLFF.

This clonotype was counted a few times. This chain links TRBV7-9 with TRBJ1-5; 9 nucleotides match TRBD1. The germline V gene has CDR1 SEHNR and CDR2 FQNEAQ (reference sequence). The CDR3 runs to 15 residues. Unmatched junction bases numbered 7, after V lost 5 bases and J lost 5 bases. The CDR3 DNA reads as TGTGCCAGCAGCCTAGGGGACAGGGATGATCAGCCCCAGCATTTT. This sequence encodes CASSLGDRDDQPQHF.

This clonotype was counted a few times. The V and J genes are TRBV7-9 and TRBJ2-5; the match to TRBD1 covers 11 bases. J gave up 6 bases and V 7 bases, and 7 bases lay outside the gene matches. In germline, CDR1 is SEHNR, CDR2 FQNEAQ (reference sequence). This CDR3 has 14 residues. CDR3 DNA sequence: TGTGCCAGCATCGGACAGGGGGCAATACAGACCCAGTACTTC. Translating it yields CASIGQGAIQTQYF.

The count of this clonotype is one. The chain recombines TRBV4-1 with TRBJ2-5, with unresolved D. The CDR3 runs 15 residues. V was shortened by 0 bases and J by 5 bases, with 13 bases between the two germline ends. The germline V gene encodes CDR1 MGHRA and CDR2 YSYEKL. CDR3 amino acids: CASSQDRSSWETQYF. The CDR3, as DNA: TGCGCCAGCAGCCAAGATCGCAGCTCGTGGGAGACCCAGTACTTC.

This clonotype has more than one count but fewer than ten. The chain couples TRBV11-2 to TRBJ2-2, with D possibly TRBD2 on 6 matching bases. Trimming pared 0 bases from V and 5 bases from J, leaving 16 bases between. The CDR3 spans 17 residues. The germline V gene encodes CDR1 SGHAT and CDR2 FQNNGV. DNA for the CDR3: TGTGCCAGCAGCTTAGAACCCCAGGGAGGTGGGACCGGGGAGCTGTTTTTT. This sequence encodes CASSLEPQGGGTGELFF.

This chain joins TRBV4-3 and TRBJ2-3, with D hard to call. The V gene's germline CDR1 is LGHNA and CDR2 YSLEER. The CDR3 spans 15 residues. Trimming shortened V by 0 bases and J by 2 bases, and 9 bases separated the two germline ends. This chain's CDR3 is CASSQDTRFTDTQYF. CDR3 DNA sequence: TGCGCCAGCAGCCAAGATACCCGATTCACAGATACGCAGTATTTT.

This clonotype was seen a handful of times. V and J are TRBV19 and TRBJ1-1; D may be TRBD1 (6 bases). This CDR3 comprises 10 residues. CDR1 LNHDA and CDR2 SQIVND come from the germline V gene (reference sequence). The germline V and J ends were trimmed by 9 bases and 6 bases, with 8 bases remaining between them. The CDR3 is CASRGPEAFF. For the CDR3, the DNA is TGTGCCAGCAGGGGTCCTGAAGCTTTCTTT.

This clonotype was detected only a few times. V usage is TRBV7-6 and J usage is TRBJ2-6; D unresolved. The ends were cut back, 5 bases at V and 6 bases at J, with 11 bases in the middle. Germline lookup yields CDR1 SGHVS and CDR2 FNYEAQ. The CDR3 contains 14 residues. The CDR3 reads CASSPERMANVLTF. The CDR3 bases are TGTGCCAGCAGCCCGGAGAGGATGGCCAACGTCCTGACTTTC.